A single sample gave rise to the 20 T cell receptor beta chains below, sequenced in a study of a mutant IDH1 vaccine in newly diagnosed glioma. The protocol was immunoSEQ multiplex PCR, while the TCRdb copy is restricted to in-frame clones and leaves out a portion. The sample contains approximately 44,000 clones, 70% to 85% of which appear only once. The sample's time point: week 23, last vaccination. The investigators gave 300 ug of mutant IDH1 20-mer peptide in each vaccine dose, together with topical imiquimod. Their target antigens are unknown. Specimen: PBMCs, collected from a glioma patient whose treatment included an IDH1 peptide vaccine. These receptor sequences come from a young woman with glioma. Some clones in this sample may be carry-over from other donors' samples.

V and J are TRBV27 and TRBJ2-7; no firm D call. V lost 5 bases to trimming and J lost 7 bases, with 24 bases between them. CDR1 is MNHEY, CDR2 SMNVEV, per germline (reference sequence). CDR3 length: 16 residues. The CDR3 protein is CASSPRLLSKGLEQYF. The DNA for the CDR3 is TGTGCCAGCAGTCCTCGACTCCTCAGCAAAGGGTTGGAGCAGTACTTC.

V and J are TRBV6-5 and TRBJ2-1, with D unresolved. V lost 6 bases and J 2 bases, leaving 8 bases between the germline ends. CDR1 MNHEY and CDR2 SVGAGI come from the germline V gene. This CDR3 comprises 13 residues. CDR3 DNA sequence: TGTGCCAGCAGCAGACTGCCCTACAATGAGCAGTTCTTC. Amino acid sequence: CASSRLPYNEQFF.

The rearrangement uses TRBV7-2 and TRBJ2-7; 9 bases line up with TRBD2. The germline CDR1 and CDR2 sequences are SGHTA and FQGNSA. CDR3 length: 16 amino acids. The junction had 9 bases not matched to a gene; V was cut back by 5 bases and J by 1 base. The CDR3 loop is CASSHRSGLASYEQYF. The DNA for the CDR3 is TGTGCCAGCAGCCACCGTTCGGGACTAGCATCCTACGAGCAGTACTTC.

V is TRBV30 and J is TRBJ2-3, with TRBD2 matching over 9 bases. The CDR3 is made up of 15 amino acids. Germline V gene sequence: CDR1 GTSNPN, CDR2 SVGIG (reference sequence). The V and J ends lost 2 bases and 5 bases, in that order; junction bases with no gene match: 8. The CDR3 DNA reads as TGTGCCTGGAGTAGGGCGGGGGGGCCTGGAGATACGCAGTATTTT. As protein: CAWSRAGGPGDTQYF.

This clone showed up just a few times. The V and J genes are TRBV6-5 and TRBJ1-4, with D possibly TRBD1 on 5 matching bases. The V gene lost 4 bases and the J gene lost 1 base, with 10 bases spanning the gap. In germline, CDR1 is MNHEY, CDR2 SVGAGI. The CDR3 runs to 15 residues. Here the CDR3 reads CASSSGWGTNEKLFF. CDR3 sequence (DNA): TGTGCCAGCAGTTCAGGGTGGGGAACTAATGAAAAACTGTTTTTT.

V and J are TRBV25-1 and TRBJ2-2; D is undetermined. CDR1 and CDR2 (germline): MGHDK, SYGVNS. There are 17 residues in the CDR3. The V end lost 1 base, the J end lost 0 bases, and 12 bases lay between the germline ends. The DNA of the CDR3 is TGTGCCAGCAGTGAATTGAGTAGCCGATCGAACACCGGGGAGCTGTTTTTT. Translated: CASSELSSRSNTGELFF.

The J gene is TRBJ2-7, the V gene TRBV11-3, with a possible D match to TRBD1 (6 bases). CDR3 length: 13 residues. V dropped 1 base and J dropped 6 bases, with 10 bases sitting between them. The germline gives CDR1 SGHNT, CDR2 YENEEA. CDR3 amino acids: CASSLVGRGEQYF. The CDR3 nucleotides are TGTGCCAGCAGCTTAGTTGGCAGGGGCGAGCAGTACTTC. Complete variable domain (other parts from reference TRBV11-3 and TRBJ2-7): EAGVVQSPRYKIIEKKQPVAFWCNPISGHNTLYWYLQNLGQGPELLIRYENEEAVDDSQLPKDRFSAERLKGVDSTLKIQPAELGDSAVYLCASSLVGRGEQYFGPGTRLTVT.

The chain is built from TRBV7-8 and TRBJ2-1, with D uncertain. The V and J ends lost 10 bases and 6 bases respectively, with 13 bases between them. Germline lookup yields CDR1 SGHVS and CDR2 FQNEAQ. The CDR3 sequence is 12 residues long. The CDR3 region has the DNA TGTGCCACCCCAGGCCTGGGCAATGAGCAGTTCTTC. As protein: CATPGLGNEQFF.

The J gene is TRBJ2-7, the V gene TRBV6-6, with 8 bases fitting TRBD1. The germline gives CDR1 MNHNY, CDR2 SVGAGI (reference sequence). V lost 2 bases, J lost 1 base, and 7 bases stayed unmatched. The CDR3 covers 16 residues. In DNA, the CDR3 is TGTGCCAGCAGTTACCAGGGGGCCAGGACATCCTACGAGCAGTACTTC. Its translation is CASSYQGARTSYEQYF.

The rearrangement joins TRBV5-1 to TRBJ1-1, with D maybe TRBD1 (6 bases). There are 20 residues in the CDR3. V was trimmed by 0 bases and J by 1 base, leaving 25 bases between them. CDR1 and CDR2 (germline): SGHRS, YFSETQ. The CDR3 spells CASSLVEEPQGGIKNTEAFF. The DNA of the CDR3 is TGCGCCAGCAGCTTGGTAGAGGAACCACAGGGAGGAATCAAGAACACTGAAGCTTTCTTT.

The chain uses TRBV19 and TRBJ1-2; 9 nucleotides align to TRBD1. The CDR3 loop spans 15 amino acids. J was trimmed by 4 bases and V by 0 bases; bases with no gene match: 3. Germline lookup yields CDR1 LNHDA and CDR2 SQIVND (reference sequence). The CDR3 loop is CASSIDGTGPYGYTF. CDR3 DNA: TGTGCCAGTAGTATAGATGGGACAGGGCCCTATGGCTACACCTTC. Based on the CDR3 plus reference TRBV19 and TRBJ1-2, the full variable domain is DGGITQSPKYLFRKEGQNVTLSCEQNLNHDAMYWYRQDPGQGLRLIYYSQIVNDFQKGDIAEGYSVSREKKESFPLTVTSAQKNPTAFYLCASSIDGTGPYGYTFGSGTRLTVV.

This clone appeared once. The chain is built from TRBV29-1 and TRBJ1-1; no clear D. Germline CDR1 is SQVTM and CDR2 is ANQGSEA. The V and J ends lost 3 bases and 4 bases respectively, with 6 bases between them. The CDR3 covers 11 residues. The CDR3 here is CSVEWSTEAFF. The CDR3 DNA follows: TGCAGCGTTGAGTGGTCCACTGAAGCTTTCTTT.

The rearrangement uses TRBV7-2 and TRBJ2-1; D may be TRBD1 or TRBD2 (5 bases each). CDR1 is SGHTA and CDR2 is FQGNSA in the germline V gene. The CDR3 is 14 residues long. Trimming removed 4 bases at V and 3 bases at J, with 10 bases between. The CDR3 reads CASSSSGLYNEQFF. CDR3 DNA: TGTGCCAGCAGCTCTTCGGGGCTCTACAATGAGCAGTTCTTC.

The gene calls are TRBV6-4 and TRBJ2-6; 8 nucleotides match TRBD1. J lost 3 bases, V lost 4 bases, and 5 bases had no gene match. The CDR3 covers 16 residues. Germline-derived CDR1 and CDR2 are MRHNA and SNTAGT. CDR3 bases: TGTGCCAGCAGTGGGGCAGGGGGCAGTGGGGCCAACGTCCTGACTTTC. The encoded protein is CASSGAGGSGANVLTF.

This clone has only one observation. This rearrangement joins TRBV10-3 to TRBJ2-2; D tentatively fits TRBD1 or TRBD2 (5 bases each). V lost 10 bases to trimming and J lost 4 bases, with 31 bases between them. The germline gives CDR1 ENHRY, CDR2 SYGVKD. The CDR3 is made up of 19 amino acids. CDR3 in DNA: TGTGCCACCTCCCCCTTCTCCCGGGACCCACTACCATCCACCGGGGAGCTGTTTTTT. Protein product: CATSPFSRDPLPSTGELFF.

V usage is TRBV27 and J usage is TRBJ1-5; 10 bases agree with TRBD1. This CDR3 is built from 13 residues. The germline V gene encodes CDR1 MNHEY and CDR2 SMNVEV (reference sequence). With 4 bases clipped from V and 14 bases from J, the junction kept 8 bases outside the gene matches. CDR3 coding DNA: TGTGCCAGCAGTTGGCAAGGGACAGGGGAAGAGCATTTT. This codes for CASSWQGTGEEHF.

The J gene is TRBJ2-3, the V gene TRBV13; possible D gene TRBD1, 5 bases. Germline V gene lookup returns CDR1 PRHDT and CDR2 FYEKMQ (reference sequence). The V and J ends lost 2 bases and 4 bases respectively, with 7 bases between them. The CDR3 runs 13 residues. The CDR3 coding sequence is TGTGCCAGCAGCTTACGACAGTCAGATACGCAGTATTTT. Translation: CASSLRQSDTQYF.

V is TRBV11-1 and J is TRBJ2-3; possibly TRBD2 for D (6 bases). With 5 bases removed from V and 9 bases from J, the gap between germline ends came to 24 bases. The CDR3 loop spans 16 amino acids. CDR1 is SGHAT, CDR2 FQDESV, per germline (reference sequence). CDR3 DNA sequence: TGTGCCAGCAGCCCCCTCCGGGACTCCTACAAGGGGACGCAGTATTTT. Translated: CASSPLRDSYKGTQYF.

This clone was seen a few times. J is TRBJ2-2 and V is TRBV13; D ambiguous. CDR3 size: 12 residues. Trimming shortened V by 3 bases and J by 6 bases, and 5 bases separated the two germline ends. Germline V gives CDR1 PRHDT, CDR2 FYEKMQ (reference sequence). CDR3 in DNA: TGTGCCAGCAGCTTTCAGCCCGGGGAGCTGTTTTTT. Translated: CASSFQPGELFF.

The rearrangement joins TRBV4-1 to TRBJ1-6; D unresolved. Germline V gene lookup returns CDR1 MGHRA and CDR2 YSYEKL. The length of the CDR3 is 12 residues. Trimming took 0 bases from V and 11 from J, leaving 5 bases between them. This CDR3 is CASSQDRPPLHF. CDR3 DNA sequence: TGCGCCAGCAGCCAAGATAGGCCACCCCTCCACTTT.